These 21 T cell receptor beta chains share one sample of origin, sequenced in a study of cytomegalovirus exposure and HLA in healthy donors. Method: immunoSEQ multiplex PCR; TCRdb's copy keeps in-frame clones and lacks some. The sample holds more than 110,000 clones, 85% to 90% seen once. Sequenced input: PBMCs. The source is a woman younger than 35 in good health and CMV-seropositive.

V is TRBV5-1 and J is TRBJ2-1; 8 bases align to TRBD2. The CDR3 covers 15 residues. CDR1 and CDR2 from the germline V gene are SGHRS and YFSETQ. Germline trimming cut 0 bases from V and 3 bases from J; bases unmatched to any gene: 2. The DNA for the CDR3 is TGCGCCAGCAGCTTGGCGGGAGGGAACTACAATGAGCAGTTCTTC. Translating gives CASSLAGGNYNEQFF.

The rearrangement uses TRBV28 and TRBJ1-5, with D possibly TRBD1 on 5 matching bases. Germline V gene data show CDR1 as MDHEN and CDR2 as SYDVKM. The CDR3 runs 14 residues. Trimming took off 3 bases at V and 3 bases at J, with 9 bases between the two ends. CDR3 in amino acids: CASSFTGNNQPQHF. The CDR3 DNA follows: TGTGCCAGCAGTTTCACAGGCAACAATCAGCCCCAGCATTTT.

V usage is TRBV7-9 and J usage is TRBJ2-1, with D possibly being TRBD1 (7 bases). Germline V gene sequence: CDR1 SEHNR, CDR2 FQNEAQ (reference sequence). Trimming left V 2 bases short and J 7 bases short, with 9 bases between. The CDR3 covers 13 residues. The CDR3 spells CASSLQGGNEQFF. CDR3 coding DNA: TGTGCCAGCAGCTTACAGGGGGGAAATGAGCAGTTCTTC.

The chain uses TRBV11-2 and TRBJ2-1, with a tentative D call TRBD1 (6 bases). The germline gives CDR1 SGHAT, CDR2 FQNNGV. The CDR3 covers 16 residues. V lost 5 bases, J lost 0 bases, and 14 bases lay in between. The CDR3 sequence: CASSQQGFFSYNEQFF. DNA of the CDR3: TGTGCCAGCAGCCAACAGGGATTCTTCTCCTACAATGAGCAGTTCTTC.

This clone was picked up one time. The V gene is TRBV5-6, the J gene TRBJ2-1; 9 bases map to TRBD2. CDR3 size: 14 residues. The V and J ends lost 2 bases and 5 bases, in that order; junction bases with no gene match: 2. CDR1 and CDR2 (germline): SGHDT, YYEEEE. CDR3 protein: CASSFGGRDNEQFF. CDR3 bases: TGTGCCAGCAGCTTCGGCGGGAGGGACAATGAGCAGTTCTTC. The complete variable domain, with remaining parts taken from reference TRBV5-6 and TRBJ2-1, reads DAGVTQSPTHLIKTRGQQVTLRCSPKSGHDTVSWYQQALGQGPQFIFQYYEEEERQRGNFPDRFSGHQFPNYSSELNVNALLLGDSALYLCASSFGGRDNEQFFGPGTRLTVL.

This clone was observed a single time. The V gene is TRBV15, the J gene TRBJ1-2; possible D gene TRBD1, 5 bases. The CDR3 length is 14 residues. The V end lost 0 bases, the J end lost 4 bases, and 9 bases lay between the germline ends. CDR1 and CDR2 from the germline V gene are LNHNV and YYDKDF (reference sequence). The CDR3 DNA reads as TGTGCCACCAGCAGAGATGGGGGGGGCTATGGCTACACCTTC. The encoded protein is CATSRDGGGYGYTF.

This clone was counted once. This sequence joins TRBV13 and TRBJ2-1; no clear D gene. This CDR3 comprises 14 residues. V was cut by 1 base and J by 8 bases, with 12 bases left in between. Germline loops: CDR1 PRHDT, CDR2 FYEKMQ (reference sequence). CDR3 protein: CASSLVSVWDEQFF. CDR3 bases: TGTGCCAGCAGCTTAGTGAGCGTTTGGGATGAGCAGTTCTTC.

V and J are TRBV18 and TRBJ2-7; D unclear. Trimming cost V 3 bases and J 5 bases, with 8 bases left between them. The CDR3 length is 12 residues. The V gene's germline CDR1 is KGHSH and CDR2 LQKENI. The CDR3 here is CASSPLGDEQYF. Written as DNA, the CDR3 is TGTGCCAGCTCACCGTTAGGAGACGAGCAGTACTTC. Complete variable domain (other parts from reference TRBV18 and TRBJ2-7): NAGVMQNPRHLVRRRGQEARLRCSPMKGHSHVYWYRQLPEEGLKFMVYLQKENIIDESGMPKERFSAEFPKEGPSILRIQQVVRGDSAAYFCASSPLGDEQYFGPGTRLTVT.

As regards this clone: The same CDR3 can be traced to other DNA sequences in this sample. The chain uses TRBV5-1 and TRBJ1-3; the D gene is possibly TRBD1 (6 bases). In germline, CDR1 is SGHRS, CDR2 YFSETQ. The CDR3 length is 14 residues. V was cut by 0 bases and J by 4 bases, with 8 bases left in between. The CDR3 sequence: CASSLDRAGNTIYF. DNA for the CDR3: TGCGCCAGCAGCTTGGACAGGGCGGGAAACACCATATATTTT.

The J gene is TRBJ2-7, the V gene TRBV7-7; TRBD1 is a possible D gene (5 bases). This CDR3 spans 8 amino acids. The germline V gene encodes CDR1 SSHAT and CDR2 FNYEAQ (reference sequence). The CDR3 spells CGQGEQYF. In DNA form, the CDR3 reads TGTGGGCAGGGCGAGCAGTACTTC.

V is TRBV7-8 and J is TRBJ1-1, with a tentative D call TRBD1 (5 bases). The CDR3 length is 13 residues. V lost 5 bases and J 3 bases, leaving 10 bases between the germline ends. Germline V gene data show CDR1 as SGHVS and CDR2 as FQNEAQ. The CDR3 sequence is CASSPTRDTEAFF. In DNA form, the CDR3 reads TGTGCCAGCAGCCCCACCAGGGACACTGAAGCTTTCTTT. The variable domain in full, completed from reference TRBV7-8 and TRBJ1-1, reads GAGVSQSPRYKVAKRGQDVALRCDPISGHVSLFWYQQALGQGPEFLTYFQNEAQLDKSGLPSDRFFAERPEGSVSTLKIQRTQQEDSAVYLCASSPTRDTEAFFGQGTRLTVV.

This chain connects TRBV28 to TRBJ2-3, with 8 bases aligning to TRBD2. J was trimmed by 5 bases and V by 8 bases; bases with no gene match: 9. CDR3 length: 14 residues. In germline, CDR1 is MDHEN, CDR2 SYDVKM. Here the CDR3 DNA reads TGTGCCAGCGGGACTAGTGATAGGGGAGATACGCAGTATTTT. This sequence encodes CASGTSDRGDTQYF.

The chain combines TRBV5-5 with TRBJ2-7; D not certain. From germline, CDR1 is SGHKS and CDR2 YYEKEE (reference sequence). The CDR3 consists of 14 residues. Between the trimmed V and J ends, which lost 4 bases and 3 bases, there was a span of 14 bases. CDR3 DNA: TGTGCCAGCAGCCGCCGTGAGTGGAGCTACGAGCAGTACTTC. As protein: CASSRREWSYEQYF.

V and J are TRBV2 and TRBJ2-2, with D unresolved. This CDR3 contains 14 residues. V was cut by 2 bases and J by 1 base, with 5 bases left in between. Germline V gives CDR1 SNHLY, CDR2 FYNNEI. The CDR3 bases are TGTGCCAGCAGTGAACTGAGGAACACCGGGGAGCTGTTTTTT. Translated, it gives CASSELRNTGELFF.

The V call is TRBV18, the J call TRBJ1-1; TRBD1 is a possible D gene (5 bases). The CDR3 runs to 13 residues. Germline lookup yields CDR1 KGHSH and CDR2 LQKENI. V lost 4 bases and J 2 bases, leaving 8 bases between the germline ends. The CDR3: CASSLQANTEAFF. Here the CDR3 DNA reads TGTGCCAGCTCACTACAGGCTAACACTGAAGCTTTCTTT.

This clone was seen a handful of times. V gene TRBV6-5 combines with J gene TRBJ2-1; the match to TRBD1 covers 11 bases. Per the germline V gene, CDR1 is MNHEY and CDR2 is SVGAGI. The CDR3 length is 15 residues. Losses at the gene ends were 6 bases for V and 9 bases for J; bases not matched to a gene: 10. DNA for the CDR3: TGTGCCAGCAGCCGGAGGACAGGGGGCCCTTCTGAGCAGTTCTTC. Its translation is CASSRRTGGPSEQFF.

The gene calls are TRBV7-9 and TRBJ2-3; D is ambiguous. This CDR3 region has 13 residues. The V and J ends lost 4 bases and 5 bases respectively, with 10 bases between them. In germline, CDR1 is SEHNR, CDR2 FQNEAQ (reference sequence). This chain's CDR3 is CASSSFSGDTQYF. CDR3 coding DNA: TGTGCCAGCAGCTCTTTTTCGGGAGATACGCAGTATTTT.

This clone was seen only once. The rearrangement links TRBV11-1 to TRBJ1-2; TRBD1 might be the D (5 bases). The CDR3 runs 13 residues. Between the trimmed V and J ends, which lost 4 bases and 8 bases, there was a span of 14 bases. Germline V gene sequence: CDR1 SGHAT, CDR2 FQDESV (reference sequence). CDR3 DNA: TGTGCCAGCAGCTGGCGGGACTTGAGAGGCTACACCTTC. Translating gives CASSWRDLRGYTF.

This clone was picked up a small number of times. The chain is built from TRBV9 and TRBJ1-2; D is unresolved. Trimming pared 2 bases from V and 7 bases from J, leaving 18 bases between. The germline gives CDR1 SGDLS, CDR2 YYNGEE. This CDR3 region has 15 residues. Here the CDR3 DNA reads TGTGCCAGCAGCGTTGATGTGGCGGCCTCTGGTGGCTACACCTTC. Its protein product is CASSVDVAASGGYTF. Combining the CDR3 with reference TRBV9 and TRBJ1-2 gives the whole variable domain DSGVTQTPKHLITATGQRVTLRCSPRSGDLSVYWYQQSLDQGLQFLIQYYNGEERAKGNILERFSAQQFPDLHSELNLSSLELGDSALYFCASSVDVAASGGYTFGSGTRLTVV.

The gene calls are TRBV6-5 and TRBJ1-3; no reliable D call. The CDR3 consists of 14 residues. Looked up from germline, CDR1 is MNHEY and CDR2 is SVGAGI. The V gene lost 2 bases and the J gene lost 2 bases, with 7 bases spanning the gap. CDR3: CASSYTGTGNTIYF. As DNA, the CDR3 is TGTGCCAGCAGTTACACCGGGACTGGAAACACCATATATTTT.

For this clone: The junction does not match germline at one end; this may be a read error. DNA of the CDR3: TGTGCTAGCAGCCTGGCGGAGAGGTGGGATTCACCCCTCCACTTT. This sequence encodes CASSLAERWDSPLHF. The V and J genes are TRBV7-7 and TRBJ1-6; D remains ambiguous. The CDR3 length is 15 residues. Per the germline V gene, CDR1 is SSHAT and CDR2 is FNYEAQ (reference sequence).